This T cell receptor beta chain was recorded in a study of PD-1 blockade in classical Hodgkin lymphoma. Study-level results: Similar baseline diversity was found in complete responders and newly diagnosed patients. Lower baseline TCR diversity was reported for newly diagnosed patients than for healthy donors.

To note about this clone: Antigen unknown.

Assay used: immunoSEQ multiplex PCR; TCRdb lists only in-frame clones, some missing. This table holds roughly 42,000 clones, approximately 80% found once. V shed 7 bases, J shed 5 bases, and the junction held 3 bases outside the gene matches. This CDR3 has 12 residues. Every patient had relapsed following autologous stem cell transplantation, and cohorts differed in brentuximab vedotin exposure. The clonotype originates from a human donor with classical Hodgkin lymphoma. The input for sequencing was peripheral blood mononuclear cells (PBMCs), taken at baseline. The genes are TRBV6-7 and TRBJ2-5, with 8 bases fitting TRBD2. TRBV6-7 carries the ORF label, with uncertain function. CDR3 in amino acids: CASTVAGETQYF. The CDR3 DNA follows: TGTGCCAGCACCGTAGCGGGGGAGACCCAGTACTTC.